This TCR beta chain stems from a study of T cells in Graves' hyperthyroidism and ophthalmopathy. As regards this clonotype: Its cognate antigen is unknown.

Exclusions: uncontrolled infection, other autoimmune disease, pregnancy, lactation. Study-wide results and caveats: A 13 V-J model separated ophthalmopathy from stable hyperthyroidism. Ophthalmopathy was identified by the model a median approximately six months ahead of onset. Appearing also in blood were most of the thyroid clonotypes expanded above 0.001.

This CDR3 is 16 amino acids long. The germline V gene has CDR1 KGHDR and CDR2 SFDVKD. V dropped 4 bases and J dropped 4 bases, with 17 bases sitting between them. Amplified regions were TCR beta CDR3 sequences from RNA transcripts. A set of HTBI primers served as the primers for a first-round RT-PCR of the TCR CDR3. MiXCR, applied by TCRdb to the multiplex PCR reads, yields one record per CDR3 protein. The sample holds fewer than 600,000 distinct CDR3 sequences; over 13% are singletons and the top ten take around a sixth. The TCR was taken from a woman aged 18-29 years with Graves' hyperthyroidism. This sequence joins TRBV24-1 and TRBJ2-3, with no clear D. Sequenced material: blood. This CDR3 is CATSDEWPSQADTQYF. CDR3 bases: TGTGCCACCAGTGACGAGTGGCCCTCTCAGGCAGATACGCAGTATTTT.